The 11 T cell receptor beta chains below come from one sample, sequenced in a study of CD8 T cells in Susac syndrome. An input of roughly 0.45 to 1 ug of RNA was subjected to reverse transcription using random hexamers. TCRdb independently ran MiXCR on the immunoSEQ multiplex PCR reads; one entry per CDR3 protein. Of tens of thousands of distinct CDR3 sequences listed, approximately 96% are singletons. Sequenced sample: CD8+ T cells from PBMCs. These receptor sequences come from a human donor with multiple sclerosis.

V and J are TRBV11-2 and TRBJ2-7; no firm D call. Trimming left V 1 base short and J 1 base short, with 14 bases between. Looked up from germline, CDR1 is SGHAT and CDR2 is FQNNGV. The CDR3 sequence is 16 residues long. The CDR3 DNA reads as TGTGCCAGCAGCTTAGTCCCCTCGACCGGTTCCTACGAGCAGTACTTC. Translating it yields CASSLVPSTGSYEQYF. The whole variable domain, remainder taken from reference TRBV11-2 and TRBJ2-7, is EAGVAQSPRYKIIEKRQSVAFWCNPISGHATLYWYQQILGQGPKLLIQFQNNGVVDDSQLPKDRFSAERLKGVDSTLKIQPAKLEDSAVYLCASSLVPSTGSYEQYFGPGTRLTVT.

The genes are TRBV30 and TRBJ2-7, with D perhaps matching TRBD1 (5 bases). Germline V gene lookup returns CDR1 GTSNPN and CDR2 SVGIG (reference sequence). CDR3 size: 13 residues. Trimming stripped 0 bases from V and 2 bases from J, with 8 bases between. Here the CDR3 reads CAWSVGVAYEQYF. CDR3 DNA: TGTGCCTGGAGTGTAGGGGTGGCCTACGAGCAGTACTTC.

This chain links TRBV15 with TRBJ2-7; the match to TRBD1 covers 7 bases. The V and J ends lost 5 bases and 4 bases, in that order; junction bases with no gene match: 17. Germline values: CDR1 LNHNV, CDR2 YYDKDF (reference sequence). This CDR3 is 17 amino acids long. CDR3 loop: CATSVEIQRQGVYEQYF. In DNA, the CDR3 is TGTGCCACCAGCGTCGAAATTCAAAGACAGGGCGTATACGAGCAGTACTTC.

V is TRBV28 and J is TRBJ2-3; D remains unclear. V was shortened by 3 bases and J by 6 bases, with 10 bases between the two germline ends. CDR1 and CDR2 (germline): MDHEN, SYDVKM. The length of the CDR3 is 13 residues. The DNA of the CDR3 is TGTGCCAGCAGTTTCACTGGCCCCGATACGCAGTATTTT. This translates into CASSFTGPDTQYF.

The table lists this clonotype with a count of one. V is TRBV30 and J is TRBJ1-2; D perhaps matches TRBD1 (5 bases). Trimming pared 5 bases from V and 7 bases from J, leaving 11 bases between. The length of the CDR3 is 11 residues. Looked up from germline, CDR1 is GTSNPN and CDR2 is SVGIG (reference sequence). The CDR3, as DNA: TGTGCCTGGCGGCAGGGCCCTGGCTACACCTTC. Translation gives CAWRQGPGYTF.

This clonotype was detected only once. This chain joins TRBV29-1 and TRBJ1-2; possibly TRBD1 for D (5 bases). Germline V gives CDR1 SQVTM, CDR2 ANQGSEA. V lost 5 bases and J 3 bases, leaving 16 bases between the germline ends. This CDR3 is built from 14 residues. The CDR3 is CSVRGADSDYGYTF. In nucleotides, the CDR3 is TGCAGCGTTCGCGGCGCCGACAGTGACTATGGCTACACCTTC. Full variable domain (remainder filled in from reference TRBV29-1 and TRBJ1-2): SAVISQKPSRDICQRGTSLTIQCQVDSQVTMMFWYRQQPGQSLTLIATANQGSEATYESGFVIDKFPISRPNLTFSTLTVSNMSPEDSSIYLCSVRGADSDYGYTFGSGTRLTVV.

The CDR3 loop is CASSQGQGIADEQFF. As DNA, the CDR3 is TGTGCCAGCAGCCAAGGACAGGGGATCGCCGATGAGCAGTTCTTC. The J gene is TRBJ2-1, the V gene TRBV14; 8 positions agree with TRBD1. The germline V gene has CDR1 SGHDN and CDR2 FVKESK. Unmatched junction bases numbered 7, after V lost 1 base and J lost 8 bases. The CDR3 consists of 15 residues. The full variable domain, in which reference TRBV14 and TRBJ2-1 provide the parts outside the CDR3, is EAGVTQFPSHSVIEKGQTVTLRCDPISGHDNLYWYRRVMGKEIKFLLHFVKESKQDESGMPNNRFLAERTGGTYSTLKVQPAELEDSGVYFCASSQGQGIADEQFFGPGTRLTVL.

V is TRBV4-3 and J is TRBJ2-3; weak D call: TRBD2 (7 bases). CDR1 is LGHNA and CDR2 is YSLEER in the germline V gene. V lost 3 bases to trimming and J lost 5 bases, with 12 bases between them. The CDR3 spans 14 residues. The CDR3 nucleotides are TGCGCCAGCAGCCAGGGGGGGGCGGGAGATACGCAGTATTTT. Translated, it gives CASSQGGAGDTQYF.

This sequence joins TRBV13 and TRBJ2-3; 8 nucleotides agree with TRBD2. V trimming: 7 bases; J trimming: 3 bases; junction bases outside the gene matches: 9. From germline, CDR1 is PRHDT and CDR2 FYEKMQ (reference sequence). The CDR3 consists of 15 residues. CDR3 sequence reads: CASNTLAGITDTQYF. The CDR3 DNA is TGTGCCAGCAACACCCTAGCGGGTATTACAGATACGCAGTATTTT.

This clonotype is a singleton in its sample. The rearrangement uses TRBV24-1 and TRBJ2-1; D call uncertain. Germline lookup yields CDR1 KGHDR and CDR2 SFDVKD. This CDR3 spans 13 amino acids. Trimming took 0 bases from V and 5 from J, leaving 4 bases between them. The CDR3, as DNA: TGTGCCACCAGTGATTTGGTGGACAATGAGCAGTTCTTC. As protein: CATSDLVDNEQFF.

The CDR3 DNA follows: TGTGCCAGTGGGACTAGCGACACAGATACGCAGTATTTT. This sequence encodes CASGTSDTDTQYF. The rearrangement links TRBV28 to TRBJ2-3; 10 bases fit TRBD2. The V gene end was trimmed by 9 bases and the J gene end by 2 bases; junction bases not matched to a gene: 2. CDR3 length: 13 residues. Germline lookup yields CDR1 MDHEN and CDR2 SYDVKM. Full variable domain (missing parts from reference TRBV28 and TRBJ2-3): DVKVTQSSRYLVKRTGEKVFLECVQDMDHENMFWYRQDPGLGLRLIYFSYDVKMKEKGDIPEGYSVSREKKERFSLILESASTNQTSMYLCASGTSDTDTQYFGPGTRLTVL.